The 27 T cell receptor beta chains presented below share a single source sample, sequenced in a study of CD8 T cells in ankylosing spondylitis. TCRdb re-derived calls from the 5' RACE reads in MiXCR, one entry per CDR3 protein. The sample shows just under 550,000 distinct CDR3 sequences, about 13% of them seen only once. These receptors have no identified antigens. Findings of the study overall: A motif of eight highly homologous TCR beta variants was seen as apparently characteristic of ankylosing spondylitis blood.

Source material: blood, either unsorted or a sorted T cell fraction (not recorded which). These receptors all come from a male donor with ankylosing spondylitis.

The chain is built from TRBV20-1 and TRBJ1-4; D gene unclear. CDR1 is DFQATT, CDR2 SNEGSKA, per germline (reference sequence). This CDR3 has 16 amino acids. Trimming cost V 0 bases and J 1 base, with 12 bases left between them. The CDR3 region has the DNA TGCAGTGCTAGAGATCGAACCTACGGAACTAATGAAAAACTGTTTTTT. The encoded protein is CSARDRTYGTNEKLFF.

V and J are TRBV2 and TRBJ2-5; D gene uncertain. The CDR3 loop spans 10 amino acids. Germline V gene lookup returns CDR1 SNHLY and CDR2 FYNNEI. Trimming stripped 4 bases from V and 10 bases from J, with 7 bases between. The CDR3 region has the DNA TGTGCCAGCAGTGTCAGCATCCAGTACTTC. Translated, it gives CASSVSIQYF.

V and J are TRBV6-1 and TRBJ2-1, with a tentative D call TRBD2 (5 bases). The CDR3 length is 13 residues. The germline V gene encodes CDR1 MNHNS and CDR2 SASEGT. The ends were cut back, 7 bases at V and 7 bases at J, with 14 bases in the middle. The CDR3 spells CASTNDGGNEQFF. CDR3 nucleotide sequence: TGTGCCAGCACCAACGACGGCGGGAATGAGCAGTTCTTC.

This clonotype was found a few times. The chain recombines TRBV7-8 with TRBJ2-7; 8 bases are shared with TRBD2. Germline lookup yields CDR1 SGHVS and CDR2 FQNEAQ. Germline trimming cut 6 bases from V and 1 base from J; bases unmatched to any gene: 5. This CDR3 has 14 residues. In DNA, the CDR3 is TGTGCCAGCAGGAGCGGGAGAGGGTCCTACGAGCAGTACTTC. This codes for CASRSGRGSYEQYF.

This CDR3 is CASTYGRGSSYNEQFF. CDR3 sequence (DNA): TGTGCCAGCACCTACGGCCGGGGGTCCTCCTACAATGAGCAGTTCTTC. This chain uses TRBV6-2 or TRBV6-3 with TRBJ2-1; the D gene is possibly TRBD2 (6 bases). Germline V lookup: CDR1 MNHEY, CDR2 SVGEGT. V was shortened by 7 bases and J by 0 bases, with 16 bases between the two germline ends. CDR3 size: 16 residues.

This clonotype has only a few counts. The chain carries TRBV5-5 and TRBJ2-1; TRBD2 aligns across 13 bases. Germline CDR1 is SGHKS and CDR2 is YYEKEE (reference sequence). Losses at the gene ends were 0 bases for V and 3 bases for J; bases not matched to a gene: 6. This CDR3 contains 18 residues. The CDR3 spells CASSLDRTSGSFYNEQFF. The CDR3 DNA is TGTGCCAGCAGCTTGGATCGGACTAGCGGGAGTTTCTACAATGAGCAGTTCTTC.

This clonotype has more than one count but fewer than ten. The V and J genes are TRBV13 and TRBJ1-1; D not resolved. V shed 4 bases and J shed 3 bases, with 21 bases lying between them. Germline V CDR1 and CDR2: PRHDT, FYEKMQ (reference sequence). The CDR3 sequence is 17 residues long. The CDR3 protein is CASSWASSVLGYTEAFF. CDR3 coding DNA: TGTGCCAGCAGCTGGGCGAGTTCGGTCCTAGGGTACACTGAAGCTTTCTTT.

This clonotype was seen a few times. This chain connects TRBV4-2 to TRBJ2-7, with 7 bases identical to TRBD2. The CDR3 contains 15 residues. Germline CDR1 is LGHNA and CDR2 is YNFKEQ. Trimming took 0 bases from V and 3 from J; bases not matched to a gene: 5. CDR3 DNA: TGTGCCAGCAGCCAAGAAGCGAGCGGGGACTACGAGCAGTACTTC. Translation: CASSQEASGDYEQYF.

This clonotype came up a few times. J is TRBJ2-2 and V is TRBV5-1, with TRBD2 identical over 11 bases. V lost 2 bases to trimming and J lost 7 bases; unmatched junction nucleotides: 4. This CDR3 has 15 amino acids. Germline CDR1 reads SGHRS; CDR2 reads YFSETQ. This CDR3 is CASSLETSGDGELFF. CDR3 bases: TGCGCCAGCAGCTTAGAGACTAGCGGGGACGGGGAGCTGTTTTTT.

The chain has TRBV16 and TRBJ1-4, with a possible D match to TRBD1 (6 bases). Trimming stripped 4 bases from V and 8 bases from J, with 17 bases between. This CDR3 has 15 amino acids. The germline gives CDR1 KGHSY, CDR2 FQNENV. The CDR3 loop is CASSPRTARGEKLFF. The CDR3 bases are TGTGCCAGCAGCCCTCGGACAGCCCGGGGAGAAAAACTGTTTTTT.

The chain recombines TRBV4-2 with TRBJ2-5, with 11 bases that match TRBD2. Trimming took 4 bases from V and 5 from J; bases not matched to a gene: 12. This CDR3 comprises 17 residues. Germline lookup yields CDR1 LGHNA and CDR2 YNFKEQ. CDR3 nucleotide sequence: TGTGCCAGCAGCCCCAATAGCGGGAGGGCCTTCGGGGAGACCCAGTACTTC. This sequence encodes CASSPNSGRAFGETQYF.

The V call is TRBV20-1, the J call TRBJ2-5; 8 bases are shared with TRBD2. Trimming cost V 6 bases and J 3 bases; bases outside gene matches: 9. CDR1 and CDR2 from the germline V gene are DFQATT and SNEGSKA (reference sequence). This CDR3 contains 14 residues. This chain's CDR3 is CSAEGTRGEETQYF. For the CDR3, the DNA is TGCAGTGCCGAAGGGACTAGGGGTGAAGAGACCCAGTACTTC.

This chain connects TRBV20-1 to TRBJ2-7; D assignment may be TRBD1 or TRBD2 (5 bases each). Trimming removed 4 bases at V and 3 bases at J, with 13 bases between. The CDR3 is 13 residues long. Germline values: CDR1 DFQATT, CDR2 SNEGSKA (reference sequence). The CDR3 bases are TGCAGTGCTACCCCAGGGACGGTCTACGAGCAGTACTTC. Translated, it gives CSATPGTVYEQYF.

This clonotype was counted at least ten times. This sequence joins TRBV2 and TRBJ1-1; D unclear. V was pared by 7 bases and J by 7 bases, with 13 bases between. In germline, CDR1 is SNHLY, CDR2 FYNNEI. The CDR3 consists of 12 residues. The CDR3 region has the DNA TGTGCCAGCACTGGAGGGTCGTATGAAGCTTTCTTT. This gives the protein CASTGGSYEAFF.

The chain employs TRBV5-1 and TRBJ2-2; 10 bases match TRBD1. The CDR3 is made up of 15 amino acids. CDR1 SGHRS and CDR2 YFSETQ come from the germline V gene. V was pared by 6 bases and J by 6 bases, with 8 bases of the junction left unmatched. The CDR3 loop reads CASNPRTGGSGELFF. The CDR3 DNA follows: TGCGCCAGCAACCCTAGGACAGGGGGTTCCGGGGAGCTGTTTTTT.

The rearrangement joins TRBV7-2 to TRBJ2-5; weak D call: TRBD2 (5 bases). Trimming cost V 1 base and J 3 bases, with 15 bases left between them. Per germline, CDR1 SGHTA and CDR2 FQGNSA. CDR3 length: 16 residues. CDR3 loop: CASSLGIWGEKETQYF. In DNA, the CDR3 is TGTGCCAGCAGCTTAGGTATTTGGGGAGAAAAAGAGACCCAGTACTTC.

This rearrangement joins TRBV2 to TRBJ2-3; D may be TRBD2 (5 bases). Trimming left V 6 bases short and J 2 bases short, with 15 bases between. The CDR3 is 15 residues long. Germline CDR1 and CDR2: SNHLY and FYNNEI. CDR3 nucleotide sequence: TGTGCCAGCAGCCCCGGGATACCTTCCACAGATACGCAGTATTTT. The encoded protein is CASSPGIPSTDTQYF.

The chain carries TRBV5-1 and TRBJ2-7; 8 bases agree with TRBD1. CDR1 is SGHRS and CDR2 is YFSETQ in the germline V gene. The CDR3 runs 14 residues. V lost 1 base to trimming and J lost 3 bases; unmatched junction nucleotides: 3. The CDR3 DNA reads as TGCGCCAGCAGCTTGAGGGGACAGGTCTACGAGCAGTACTTC. This gives the protein CASSLRGQVYEQYF.

This clonotype was observed at least ten times. This chain joins TRBV12-3 or TRBV12-4 and TRBJ1-1, with TRBD1 as a possible D gene (5 bases). The CDR3 runs 13 residues. V lost 3 bases and J 7 bases, leaving 12 bases between the germline ends. The CDR3 reads CASSLGRINEAFF. The CDR3 nucleotides are TGTGCCAGCAGTTTGGGGCGAATAAATGAAGCTTTCTTT.

This clonotype was recorded a few times. The chain joins TRBV20-1 to TRBJ1-5; 10 bases are a match to TRBD1. V shed 5 bases, J shed 6 bases, and the junction held 10 bases outside the gene matches. CDR1 is DFQATT, CDR2 SNEGSKA, per germline (reference sequence). The CDR3 has 15 amino acids. CDR3 coding DNA: TGCAGTGCTGAAGCCGGGACAGGGGCGCCTCAGCCCCAGCATTTT. Translation: CSAEAGTGAPQPQHF.

The CDR3 DNA sequence: TGTGCCAGTAGTCGGCGGGCAGATACCACAGATACGCAGTATTTT. Translating gives CASSRRADTTDTQYF. This rearrangement joins TRBV19 to TRBJ2-3; weak D call: TRBD2 (5 bases). The germline V gene has CDR1 LNHDA and CDR2 SQIVND (reference sequence). CDR3 size: 15 residues. V was shortened by 5 bases and J by 2 bases, with 14 bases between the two germline ends.

The V gene is TRBV7-2, the J gene TRBJ2-6; D is perhaps TRBD1 (6 bases). V was pared by 3 bases and J by 4 bases, with 16 bases between. The CDR3 spans 17 residues. Germline V gene sequence: CDR1 SGHTA, CDR2 FQGNSA. The CDR3 nucleotides read TGTGCCAGCAGCTTCAGGGGCAGTTATCTGGGGGCCAACGTCCTGACTTTC. Residues: CASSFRGSYLGANVLTF.

V and J are TRBV10-3 and TRBJ1-2; D is possibly TRBD1 (5 bases). Germline V CDR1 and CDR2: ENHRY, SYGVKD. CDR3 size: 12 residues. Trimming removed 8 bases from V and 2 bases from J, with 9 bases in between. CDR3 nucleotides: TGTGCCATCCGGGACTCAAACTATGGCTACACCTTC. Its translation: CAIRDSNYGYTF.

The chain recombines TRBV6-5 with TRBJ2-3; D is ambiguous. The V gene's germline CDR1 is MNHEY and CDR2 SVGAGI. The CDR3 sequence is 14 residues long. V was pared by 0 bases and J by 6 bases, with 10 bases between. The CDR3 DNA sequence: TGTGCCAGCAGTTACTCCTCGACCGCGGATACGCAGTATTTT. Translated, it gives CASSYSSTADTQYF.

This clonotype came up many times. The genes are TRBV10-3 and TRBJ2-1, with TRBD2 identical over 12 bases. Germline-derived CDR1 and CDR2 are ENHRY and SYGVKD. The CDR3 spans 16 residues. J gave up 2 bases and V 3 bases, and 2 bases lay outside the gene matches. CDR3 amino acids: CAISDRTSGTYNEQFF. CDR3 coding DNA: TGTGCCATCAGTGATAGGACTAGCGGGACCTACAATGAGCAGTTCTTC.

This clonotype was found many times. This chain uses TRBV11-2 with TRBJ1-1; D uncertain. CDR1 SGHAT and CDR2 FQNNGV come from the germline V gene. This CDR3 is built from 13 residues. V dropped 5 bases and J dropped 1 base, with 8 bases sitting between them. The CDR3 nucleotides read TGTGCCAGCAGCCAAACTACGAACACTGAAGCTTTCTTT. As protein: CASSQTTNTEAFF.

This clonotype was counted ten times or more. The V and J genes are TRBV7-7 and TRBJ2-3; 8 nucleotides align to TRBD2. Germline-derived CDR1 and CDR2 are SSHAT and FNYEAQ (reference sequence). The CDR3 spans 17 residues. Unmatched junction bases numbered 12, after V lost 6 bases and J lost 1 base. The CDR3 reads CASRRWWLAGGTDTQYF. The CDR3 DNA is TGTGCCAGCAGACGCTGGTGGCTAGCGGGCGGCACAGATACGCAGTATTTT.